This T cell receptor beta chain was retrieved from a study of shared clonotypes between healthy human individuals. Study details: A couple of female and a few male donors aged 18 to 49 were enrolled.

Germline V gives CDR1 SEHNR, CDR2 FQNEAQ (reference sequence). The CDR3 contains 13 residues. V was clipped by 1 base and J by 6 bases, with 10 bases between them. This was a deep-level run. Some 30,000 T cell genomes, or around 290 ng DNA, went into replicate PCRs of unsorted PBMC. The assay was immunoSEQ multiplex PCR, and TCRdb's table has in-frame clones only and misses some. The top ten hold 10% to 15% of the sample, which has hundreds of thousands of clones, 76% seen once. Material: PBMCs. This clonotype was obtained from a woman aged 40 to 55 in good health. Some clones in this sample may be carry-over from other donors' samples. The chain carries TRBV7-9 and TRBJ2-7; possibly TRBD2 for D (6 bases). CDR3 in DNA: TGTGCCAGCAGCTTAGTATTCGGGGGCGAGCAGTACTTC. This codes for CASSLVFGGEQYF.